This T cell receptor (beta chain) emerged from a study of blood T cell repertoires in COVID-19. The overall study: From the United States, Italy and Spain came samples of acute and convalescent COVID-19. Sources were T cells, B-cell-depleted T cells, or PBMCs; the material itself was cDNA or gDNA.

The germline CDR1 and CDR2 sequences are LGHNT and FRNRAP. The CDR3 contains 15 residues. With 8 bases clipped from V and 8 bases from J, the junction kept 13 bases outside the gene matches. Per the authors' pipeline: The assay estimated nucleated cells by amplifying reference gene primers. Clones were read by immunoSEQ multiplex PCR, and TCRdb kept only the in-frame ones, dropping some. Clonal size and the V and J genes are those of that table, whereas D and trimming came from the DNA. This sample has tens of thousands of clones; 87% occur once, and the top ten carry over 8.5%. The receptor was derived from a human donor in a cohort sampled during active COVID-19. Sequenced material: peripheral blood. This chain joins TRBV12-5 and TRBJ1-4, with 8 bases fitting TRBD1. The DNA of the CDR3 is TGTGCTAGTAGTACCTACAGGGGGATGGGGGAAAAACTGTTTTTT. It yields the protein CASSTYRGMGEKLFF.